This T cell receptor beta chain was documented in a study of shared clonotypes between healthy human individuals. Trimming stripped 6 bases from V and 8 bases from J, with 22 bases between. This CDR3 contains 15 residues. Germline V gene sequence: CDR1 MDHEN, CDR2 SYDVKM. The repertoire was sequenced with immunoSEQ multiplex PCR; TCRdb's copy has only in-frame clones and lacks some. The sample lists under 2,500,000 clones, almost 96% occurring once. Input material: naive CD4+ T cells sorted from blood. This sample's subset: CD45RA+ positively selected. The V and J genes are TRBV28 and TRBJ1-1, with no clear D. The TCR comes from a young man in good health. CDR3 sequence reads: CASSPPTKPDPEAFF. The CDR3 DNA sequence: TGTGCCAGCAGCCCTCCAACTAAACCAGACCCCGAAGCTTTCTTT.